Listed below are T cell receptor beta chains from one sample, sequenced in a study of shared clonotypes between healthy human individuals. Clones were read by immunoSEQ multiplex PCR, and TCRdb kept only the in-frame ones, dropping some. The sample has roughly 500,000 clones, roughly four fifths seen once. Sequencing was done on a sample of PBMCs. All receptors come from a woman aged 40 to 50 in good health. Some clones in this sample may be carry-over from other donors' samples. Each CDR3 is given with its conserved first and last residue. Fields, in order: V gene, clone size, D gene, J gene, CDR3 DNA, CDR3 protein. The D gene is left open where the match is weak. For some rows the clone size is stated as once, few or many, or as a class when expanded; others skip it.

>TRBV18|.|.|TRBJ2-1
TGTGCCAGCTCACTAGTACCCCCTGAGCAGTTCTTC
CASSLVPPEQFF
>TRBV5-6|.|TRBD2|TRBJ2-2
TGTGCCAGCAGCTTGACTAGCGGGAGTACGTATAGCACCGGGGAGCTGTTTTTT
CASSLTSGSTYSTGELFF
>TRBV6-5|.|TRBD2|TRBJ2-7
TGTGCTAGCCGGGAGGGGGCCTACGAGCAGTACTTC
CASREGAYEQYF
>TRBV7-2|.|TRBD2|TRBJ2-3
TGTGCCAGCAGCCACGACGCACTAGCGGGAGAGTGGGACACAGATACGCAGTATTTT
CASSHDALAGEWDTDTQYF
>TRBV2|few|TRBD2|TRBJ2-1
TGTGCCAGCAGAGACCCGGGACTAGGCGCAAGGGAGCAGTTCTTC
CASRDPGLGAREQFF
>TRBV27|.|.|TRBJ1-1
TGTGCCAGCAGTTTAATGGGTATTTCGGGAGTCATGAACACTGAAGCTTTCTTT
CASSLMGISGVMNTEAFF
>TRBV25-1|few|.|TRBJ2-7
TGTGCCAGCAATGGGGGGCTCTACGAGCAGTACTTC
CASNGGLYEQYF
>TRBV2|.|.|TRBJ1-1
TGTGCCAGCAGTCCAATTAGTACGAACACTGAAGCTTTCTTT
CASSPISTNTEAFF
>TRBV6-5|.|TRBD2|TRBJ2-1
TGTGCCAGCCGACTAGCGGGAACCCCCTACAATGAGCAGTTCTTC
CASRLAGTPYNEQFF
>TRBV10-1|once|.|TRBJ2-3
TGCGCCAGCAGTGAGTCGGGTGCTAGCAGGGCTACGCAGTATTTT
CASSESGASRATQYF
>TRBV18|.|.|TRBJ2-3
TGTGCCAGCTCACCGGGCAGGCACACAGATACGCAGTATTTT
CASSPGRHTDTQYF
>TRBV7-3|.|.|TRBJ1-1
TGTGCCAGCAGCTCGACAGGTTCCACTGAAGCTTTCTTT
CASSSTGSTEAFF
>TRBV10-1|.|.|TRBJ2-3
TGCGCCAGCAGTGAGAAGCGGACTAGCACAGATACGCAGTATTTT
CASSEKRTSTDTQYF
>TRBV5-5|.|TRBD1|TRBJ2-7
TGTGCCAGCAGCTTTCGGACAGGGGGAAGCTACGAGCAGTACTTC
CASSFRTGGSYEQYF
>TRBV5-4|.|.|TRBJ1-1
TGTGCCAGCAGCTCCATACCTGAGACTGAAGCTTTCTTT
CASSSIPETEAFF
>TRBV5-8|.|.|TRBJ2-1
TGTGCCGTTTTAGGGGGGCTAAGCTCCTACAATGAGCAGTTCTTC
CAVLGGLSSYNEQFF
>TRBV30|.|.|TRBJ1-6
TGTGCCTGGACAGCCAATAATTCACCCCTCCACTTT
CAWTANNSPLHF
>TRBV11-2|.|.|TRBJ2-5
TGTGCCAGCAGCCCCAAATCCCTGAGAGGAGAGACCCAGTACTTC
CASSPKSLRGETQYF
>TRBV18|few|TRBD1|TRBJ2-2
TGTGCCAGCTCACCGGACAGGGTTAACACCGGGGAGCTGTTTTTT
CASSPDRVNTGELFF
>TRBV27|.|.|TRBJ2-7
TGTGCCAATTGGACCGGGACGGCCTCCTACGAGCAGTACTTC
CANWTGTASYEQYF
>TRBV7-8|.|TRBD1|TRBJ1-2
TGTGCCAGCAGCTTAGCCGGACAGGGTTGGTATGGCTACACCTTC
CASSLAGQGWYGYTF
>TRBV5-1|.|TRBD2|TRBJ2-2
TGCGCCAGCACCCAGAATAAGCGGGAGGGTTGGACCGGGGAGCTGTTTTTT
CASTQNKREGWTGELFF
>TRBV19|.|TRBD2|TRBJ2-2
TGTGCCAGTAGTATCCAGCTGGCGGGAGGGCCTAATAGGGAGCTGTTTTTT
CASSIQLAGGPNRELFF
>TRBV7-9|once|.|TRBJ2-7
TGTGCCAGCAGCTTATCCGGATTACAATTCTACGAGCAGTACTTC
CASSLSGLQFYEQYF
>TRBV5-1|.|.|TRBJ1-1
TGCGCCAGCAGCTTGCGGTATAGGGGCGATCCGAGGGCTTTCTTT
CASSLRYRGDPRAFF
>TRBV23-1|.|TRBD2|TRBJ2-3
TGCGCCAGCAGCCCACGACTGCCCGGGACTAGCGGGAGTACCACAGATACGCAGTATTTT
CASSPRLPGTSGSTTDTQYF
>TRBV6-1|many|.|TRBJ1-2
TGTGCCAGCAGTGAAGTTGCAGGGGACTATGGCTACACCTTC
CASSEVAGDYGYTF
>TRBV18|.|.|TRBJ2-4
TGTGCCAGCTCACCACCGTCTTTTCCGGGTCAGTACTTC
CASSPPSFPGQYF
>TRBV6-1|.|TRBD1|TRBJ2-7
TGTGCCAGCAGTGAAACCGACAGGGGCCACTACGAGCAGTACTTC
CASSETDRGHYEQYF
>TRBV19|many|.|TRBJ1-2
TGTGCCAGTAGTGGGTCTTTTGGACGGACGTATGGCTACACCTTC
CASSGSFGRTYGYTF
>TRBV7-2|.|.|TRBJ1-2
TGTGCCAGCAGCTTAGATTTGGGGCACTATGGCTACACCTTC
CASSLDLGHYGYTF
>TRBV27|.|.|TRBJ2-5
TGTGCCAGCAGGGGGGCGGAAGGGCACGAGCGGGAGACCCAGTACTTC
CASRGAEGHERETQYF
>TRBV29-1|.|.|TRBJ2-2
TGCAGCGCCATGACCGAGACCGGGGAGCTGTTTTTT
CSAMTETGELFF
>TRBV28|once|TRBD2|TRBJ2-7
TGTGCCAGCAGTTCCGGCTGGGGGGGAAGCTACGAGCAGTACTTC
CASSSGWGGSYEQYF
>TRBV27|.|TRBD1|TRBJ2-5
TGTGCCAGCAGTTTCCAAACAGGGGGAGAGACCCAGTACTTC
CASSFQTGGETQYF
>TRBV29-1|.|.|TRBJ2-7
TGCAGCGTTTCAAACCGGGAGCGATCCTACGAGCAGTACTTC
CSVSNRERSYEQYF
>TRBV4-1|.|.|TRBJ1-4
TGCGCCAGCAGCCAAAACAGGGTCCCAACTAATGAAAAACTGTTTTTT
CASSQNRVPTNEKLFF
>TRBV7-2|few|.|TRBJ2-5
TGTGCCAGCAGCTTAAATGCCGGGGGTGGGGAGACCCAGTACTTC
CASSLNAGGGETQYF
>TRBV7-2|.|TRBD1|TRBJ2-7
TGTGCCAGCAGCCACGGGACAGGGGAAACCTACGAGCAGTACTTC
CASSHGTGETYEQYF
>TRBV5-1|.|.|TRBJ2-7
TGCGCCAGCAGACAAGGGACACCGAGCTCCTACGAGCAGTACTTC
CASRQGTPSSYEQYF
>TRBV9|.|.|TRBJ2-2
TGTGCCAGCAGCGTAGACCCCAGCACCGGGGAGCTGTTTTTT
CASSVDPSTGELFF
>TRBV28|.|.|TRBJ1-5
TGTGCCAGCAGTAACTCGTTAGGAGGGAGTCAGCCCCAGCATTTT
CASSNSLGGSQPQHF
>TRBV2|few|.|TRBJ2-1
TGTGCCAGCAGTGACAACAATGAGCAGTTCTTC
CASSDNNEQFF
>TRBV15|.|.|TRBJ1-5
TGTGCCACCAGCAGAGATCGCGTGAGCAATCAGCCCCAGCATTTT
CATSRDRVSNQPQHF
>TRBV7-8|few|.|TRBJ2-7
TGTGCCAGCAGGACGTCGACAGTTCCCTCGGGGGAGCAGTACTTC
CASRTSTVPSGEQYF
>TRBV2|few|.|TRBJ2-1
TGTGCCAGCACTTTTGAGGGTGAGCAGTTCTTC
CASTFEGEQFF
>TRBV27|.|TRBD2|TRBJ2-4
TGTGCCAGCAGTTTATACGGCGGGAGAGCGGCCAAAAACATTCAGTACTTC
CASSLYGGRAAKNIQYF
>TRBV11-2|once|TRBD2|TRBJ2-7
TGTGCCAGCAGCCCCGGTAGCGGGAGAATCTACGAGCAGTACTTC
CASSPGSGRIYEQYF
>TRBV27|.|.|TRBJ2-7
TGTGCCAGCAGTTTAGGACGGCCCTACGAGCAGTACTTC
CASSLGRPYEQYF
>TRBV2|once|TRBD1|TRBJ1-2
TGTGCCAGCTTGGACAGGGGGCTCCCTAACTATGGCTACACCTTC
CASLDRGLPNYGYTF
>TRBV4-1|few|TRBD2|TRBJ2-2
TGCGCCAGCAGCCAAGATCCCGGGACTAGAGGCACCGGGGAGCTGTTTTTT
CASSQDPGTRGTGELFF
>TRBV5-6|.|TRBD1|TRBJ1-2
TGTGCCAGCAGTCCTGACAGGGGTAGTGGCTACACCTTC
CASSPDRGSGYTF